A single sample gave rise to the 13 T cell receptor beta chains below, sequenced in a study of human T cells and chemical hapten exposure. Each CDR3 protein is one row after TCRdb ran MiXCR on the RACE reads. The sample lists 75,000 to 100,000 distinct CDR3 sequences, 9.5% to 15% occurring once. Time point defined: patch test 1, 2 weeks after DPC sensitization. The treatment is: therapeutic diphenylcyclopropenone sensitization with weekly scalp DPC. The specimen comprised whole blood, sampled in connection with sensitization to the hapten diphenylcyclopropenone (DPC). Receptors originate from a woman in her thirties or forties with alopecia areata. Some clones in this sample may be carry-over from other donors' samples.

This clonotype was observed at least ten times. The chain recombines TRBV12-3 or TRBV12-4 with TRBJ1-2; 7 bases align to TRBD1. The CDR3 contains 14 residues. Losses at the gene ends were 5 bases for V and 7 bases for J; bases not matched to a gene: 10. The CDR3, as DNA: TGTGCCAGCAGTAGGGGGGACAGTTCAGGTGGCTACACCTTC. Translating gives CASSRGDSSGGYTF.

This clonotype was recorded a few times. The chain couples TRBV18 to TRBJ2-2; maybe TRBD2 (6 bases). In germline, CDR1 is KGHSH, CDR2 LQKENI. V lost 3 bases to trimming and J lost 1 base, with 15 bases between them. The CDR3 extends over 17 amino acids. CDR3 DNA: TGTGCCAGCTCACCTCGGGCTAGCGCCAGGAACACCGGGGAGCTGTTTTTT. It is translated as CASSPRASARNTGELFF.

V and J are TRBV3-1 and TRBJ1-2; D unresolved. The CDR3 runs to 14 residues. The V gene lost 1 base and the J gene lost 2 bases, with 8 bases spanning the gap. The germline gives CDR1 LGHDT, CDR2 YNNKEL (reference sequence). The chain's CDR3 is CASSQGTQNYGYTF. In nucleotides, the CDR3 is TGTGCCAGCAGCCAAGGGACCCAAAACTATGGCTACACCTTC.

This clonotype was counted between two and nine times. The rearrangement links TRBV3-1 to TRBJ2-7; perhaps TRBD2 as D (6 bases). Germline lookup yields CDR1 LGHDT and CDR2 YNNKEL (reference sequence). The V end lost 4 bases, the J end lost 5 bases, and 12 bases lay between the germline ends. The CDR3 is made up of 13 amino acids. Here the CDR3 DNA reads TGTGCCAGCAGCCTCCACGGGAGAAACGAGCAGTACTTC. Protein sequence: CASSLHGRNEQYF.

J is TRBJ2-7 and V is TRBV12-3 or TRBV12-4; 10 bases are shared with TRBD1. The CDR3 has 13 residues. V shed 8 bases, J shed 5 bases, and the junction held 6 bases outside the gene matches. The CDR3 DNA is TGTGCCAGCGGATTAGGACAGGGGGACGAGCAGTACTTC. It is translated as CASGLGQGDEQYF.

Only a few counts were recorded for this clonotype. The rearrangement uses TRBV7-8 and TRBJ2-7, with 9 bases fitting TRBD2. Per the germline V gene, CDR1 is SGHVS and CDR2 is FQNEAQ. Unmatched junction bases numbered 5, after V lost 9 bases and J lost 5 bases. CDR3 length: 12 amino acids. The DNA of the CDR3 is TGTGCCAGTACTAGCGGGCGAAACGAGCAGTACTTC. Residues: CASTSGRNEQYF.

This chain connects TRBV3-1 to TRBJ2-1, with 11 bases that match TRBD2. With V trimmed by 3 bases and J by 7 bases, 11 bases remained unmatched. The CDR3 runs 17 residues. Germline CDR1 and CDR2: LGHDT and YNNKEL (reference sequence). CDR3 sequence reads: CASSHGIGLAGGNEQFF. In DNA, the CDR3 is TGTGCCAGCAGCCACGGGATAGGGTTAGCGGGAGGGAATGAGCAGTTCTTC.

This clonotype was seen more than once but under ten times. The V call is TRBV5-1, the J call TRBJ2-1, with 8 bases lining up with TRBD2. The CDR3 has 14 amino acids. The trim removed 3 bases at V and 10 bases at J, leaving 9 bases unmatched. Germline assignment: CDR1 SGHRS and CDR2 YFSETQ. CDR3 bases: TGCGCCAGCAGCTCGGGAGAGCGGGAGAGGGAGCAGTTCTTC. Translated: CASSSGEREREQFF.

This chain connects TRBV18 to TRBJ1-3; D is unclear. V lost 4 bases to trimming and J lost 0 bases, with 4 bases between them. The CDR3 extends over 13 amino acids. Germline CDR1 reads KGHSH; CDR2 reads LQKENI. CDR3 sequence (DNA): TGTGCCAGCTCACTGTACTCTGGAAACACCATATATTTT. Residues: CASSLYSGNTIYF.

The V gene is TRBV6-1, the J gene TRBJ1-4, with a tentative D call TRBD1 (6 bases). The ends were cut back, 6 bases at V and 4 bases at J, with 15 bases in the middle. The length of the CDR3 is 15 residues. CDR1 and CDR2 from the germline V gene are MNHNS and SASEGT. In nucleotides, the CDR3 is TGTGCCAGCAGGGGATACGGGGGCCATAATGAAAAACTGTTTTTT. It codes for CASRGYGGHNEKLFF.

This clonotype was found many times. The CDR3 nucleotides read TGTGCCAGCAGTTTAGAGCTTGGACTAGGGGGGATCACCGGGGAGCTGTTTTTT. Its protein product is CASSLELGLGGITGELFF. The rearrangement joins TRBV12-3 or TRBV12-4 to TRBJ2-2; D may be TRBD2 (7 bases). The CDR3 sequence is 18 residues long. Deletions cut 1 base from V and 4 bases from J, with 19 bases between.

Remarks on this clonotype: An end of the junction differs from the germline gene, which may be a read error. The CDR3 DNA follows: TGTGCTAGCAGCTCGGGACTAGCGAACACAGATACGCAGTATTTT. Its translation is CASSSGLANTDTQYF. The genes are TRBV7-7 and TRBJ2-3; TRBD2 agrees at 10 bases. The germline V gene has CDR1 SSHAT and CDR2 FNYEAQ (reference sequence). This CDR3 contains 15 residues.

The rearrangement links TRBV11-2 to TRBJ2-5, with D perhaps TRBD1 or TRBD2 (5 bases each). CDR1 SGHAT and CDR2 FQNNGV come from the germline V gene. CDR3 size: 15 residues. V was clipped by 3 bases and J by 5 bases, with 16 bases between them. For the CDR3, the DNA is TGTGCCAGCAGCTTCCGCCGGGACCCGCGGGAGACCCAGTACTTC. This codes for CASSFRRDPRETQYF.